These T cell receptor beta chains were read from a single sample in a study of OX40 agonist ivuxolimab in advanced cancers. Only in-frame clones appear in the TCRdb table, and some are missing; sequencing was by immunoSEQ multiplex PCR. The sample carries about 36,000 clones, roughly 80% recorded once. This specimen consisted of CD4+ or CD8+ T cells sorted from blood, obtained in a trial of the OX40 agonist ivuxolimab. The receptors were gathered from an adult with an advanced solid tumor such as melanoma, head and neck, liver or kidney cancer. Each CDR3 is given with its conserved first and last residue. The order of the fields is V gene, CDR3 length, J gene, CDR3 protein.

TRBV5-4	15	TRBJ2-1	CASSLGTSGYNEQFF
TRBV30	12	TRBJ2-7	CAWTDEGNEQYF
TRBV6-5	15	TRBJ2-7	CASSYSAGGAGEQYF
TRBV15	17	TRBJ2-7	CATSRDRGGTGGYEQYF
TRBV5-6	14	TRBJ2-1	CASSLGGSYNEQFF
TRBV4-1	15	TRBJ2-1	CASSQVAGGNYEQFF
TRBV27	12	TRBJ2-7	CASGEVSYEQYF
TRBV28	14	TRBJ1-5	CASRDTGGLQPQHF
TRBV7-9	17	TRBJ2-7	CASSYTGTGDHLYEQYF
TRBV28	12	TRBJ2-7	CASIGLANEQYF
TRBV7-9	14	TRBJ1-3	CASSSGTFGNTIYF
TRBV28	17	TRBJ2-7	CASSSLGVAGIPYEQYF
TRBV9	17	TRBJ2-1	CASSPLGGGNPYNEQFF
TRBV7-9	15	TRBJ2-7	CASSHRDRDSYEQYF
TRBV5-4	14	TRBJ2-1	CASSPGSSYNEQFF
TRBV7-8	12	TRBJ1-2	CASSLERTGKAW
TRBV28	19	TRBJ2-2	CASSFPPGHATPNTGELFF
TRBV27	14	TRBJ2-7	CASSFTGSSYEQYF
TRBV5-4	15	TRBJ2-7	CASSGLAGTVDEQYF
TRBV11-2	14	TRBJ2-7	CASSLGTGSYEQYF
TRBV27	11	.	CASRTGYEQYF
TRBV5-1	14	TRBJ1-5	CASSLGQGDQPQHF
TRBV6-6	16	TRBJ2-7	CASSYLGQGRPYEQYF
TRBV13	12	.	CASSLVPPIQYF
TRBV5-4	12	TRBJ1-2	CASSLEGAGYTF
TRBV19	15	TRBJ1-5	CASSPSTGSNQPQHF
TRBV28	14	TRBJ1-5	CASKSPGYVWPQHF
TRBV2	12	TRBJ2-4	CASKGLGDIQYF
TRBV25-1	16	TRBJ1-4	CASSELKTGVDEKLFF
TRBV13	13	TRBJ2-7	CASGSGGYGEQYF
TRBV6-6	15	TRBJ2-7	CASSYLGTGFYEQYF
TRBV9	17	TRBJ2-7	CASSVGEGGTGEGEQYF
TRBV27	15	TRBJ2-7	CASSLSGQGLREQYF
TRBV5-8	16	TRBJ2-7	CASSLGEGTKAYEQYF
TRBV19	15	TRBJ2-6	CASSIYSSGANVLTF